There are many counts of the clone carrying this T cell receptor (beta chain). Its specificity is unknown. The entry originates in a study of blood T cells in healthy people across ages. Study-wide points: Higher diversity, along with more naive CD4+ cells, distinguished long-lived donors from aged donors.

With V trimmed by 3 bases and J by 7 bases, 5 bases remained unmatched. The germline V gene has CDR1 KGHDR and CDR2 SFDVKD. This CDR3 has 14 amino acids. Through a sample-barcoded 5' primer and a J-beta primer mix, a second PCR was run for roughly 7 to 12 cycles. MiXCR was run by TCRdb on the 5' RACE reads, yielding one entry per CDR3 protein. The sample has 550,000 to 750,000 distinct CDR3 sequences, 20% to 25% seen once. Sequencing input: blood. This TCR was sampled from a man in his 70s in good health. This rearrangement joins TRBV24-1 to TRBJ2-7, with 10 bases aligning to TRBD2. The CDR3 loop reads CATSDSGRAYEQYF. The CDR3 DNA follows: TGTGCCACCAGTGATAGCGGGAGGGCTTATGAGCAGTACTTC.